This T cell receptor beta chain comes out of a study of graft-versus-host responses after intestinal transplantation. For the study at large: Among the recipients, transplants were multivisceral, liver-intestinal, or isolated intestinal. After anti-thymocyte globulin induction, recipients took tacrolimus and steroids for around three years.

Generated by immunoSEQ multiplex PCR, the TCRdb table keeps only in-frame clones and is missing some. The table records under 140,000 clones, 80% to 95% of them present only once. Turning to this clone: Antigen specificity is unknown.

The CDR3 totals 13 residues. Germline CDR1 MNHNS, CDR2 SASEGT. The ends were cut back, 6 bases at V and 2 bases at J, with 11 bases in the middle. The chain employs TRBV6-1 and TRBJ2-7; D tentatively reads TRBD1 or TRBD2 (5 bases each). This specimen consisted of unstimulated CD8+ T cells sorted from spleen or lymph node cells, obtained before intestinal transplant. This sequence originates from a human donor who received an intestinal transplant. The CDR3 coding sequence is TGTGCCAGCAGATCAAGGGACGCCTACGAGCAGTACTTC. Translation gives CASRSRDAYEQYF.